This T cell receptor (beta chain) came from a study of a mutant IDH1 vaccine in newly diagnosed glioma. Across the study: The treated group averaged 40.4 years old and was around 60% male, about 38% female. Study-wide points: Pseudoprogression appears to have had no connection to changes in top peripheral T cell clonotypes.

As for this clone: The antigen is undetermined.

Germline assignment: CDR1 SGHRS and CDR2 YFSETQ. The CDR3 runs to 12 residues. The germline V and J ends were trimmed by 7 bases and 4 bases, with 8 bases remaining between them. Noted time point: baseline, week 1 (first vaccination visit). The treatment denotes: pre-vaccination baseline after standard-of-care therapy. TCRdb's table, derived via immunoSEQ multiplex PCR, lists solely in-frame clones and lacks some. This sample has tens of thousands of clones; around four fifths occur once, and the top ten carry 4% to 5.5%. The source was peripheral blood mononuclear cells (PBMCs), collected from a glioma patient treated with radiotherapy, temozolomide or both. This clonotype was obtained from a woman aged 18-30 years with glioma. Some clones in this sample may be carry-over from other donors' samples. The rearrangement joins TRBV5-1 to TRBJ2-2, with D possibly matching TRBD2 (5 bases). The CDR3 DNA sequence: TGCGCCAGCGCTACTAGCACCGGGGAGCTGTTTTTT. Translation: CASATSTGELFF. The variable domain in full, with the rest retrieved from reference TRBV5-1 and TRBJ2-2, is KAGVTQTPRYLIKTRGQQVTLSCSPISGHRSVSWYQQTPGQGLQFLFEYFSETQRNKGNFPGRFSGRQFSNSRSEMNVSTLELGDSALYLCASATSTGELFFGEGSRLTVL.